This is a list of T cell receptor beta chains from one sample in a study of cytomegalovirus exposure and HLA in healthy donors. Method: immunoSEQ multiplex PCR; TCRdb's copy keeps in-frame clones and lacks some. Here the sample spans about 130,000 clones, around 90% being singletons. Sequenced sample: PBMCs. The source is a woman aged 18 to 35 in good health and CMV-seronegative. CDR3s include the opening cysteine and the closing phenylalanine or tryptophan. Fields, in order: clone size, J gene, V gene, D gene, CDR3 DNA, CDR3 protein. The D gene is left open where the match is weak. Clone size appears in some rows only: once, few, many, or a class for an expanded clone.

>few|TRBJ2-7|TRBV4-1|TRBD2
TGCGCCAGCAGCCAACCGACTAGCGGCTCCTACGAGCAGTACTTC
CASSQPTSGSYEQYF
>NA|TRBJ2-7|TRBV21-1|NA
TGTGCCAGCAGCACCAAGTGGGAGGGCCCCCTCTACGAGCAGTACTTC
CASSTKWEGPLYEQYF
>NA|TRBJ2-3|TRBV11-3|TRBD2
TGTGCCAGCACCGTTCGGACTAGCGCCCTGACAGATACGCAGTATTTT
CASTVRTSALTDTQYF
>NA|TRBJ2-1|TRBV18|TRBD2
TGTGCCAGCTCCGAGCCCCCGGGAATTCTAGCGGTCACAGAGGAGCAGTTCTTC
CASSEPPGILAVTEEQFF
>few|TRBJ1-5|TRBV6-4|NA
TGTGCCAGCAGTGAGAGGGCCAATCAACCCCAGCATTTT
CASSERANQPQHF
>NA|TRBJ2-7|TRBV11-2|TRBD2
TGTGCCAGCAGCTTAGCTAGCGGGCCCTCCTACGAGCAGTACTTC
CASSLASGPSYEQYF
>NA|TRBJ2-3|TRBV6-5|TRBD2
TGTGCCAGCAGCGCGGGAGCAACCGCAGATACGCAGTATTTT
CASSAGATADTQYF
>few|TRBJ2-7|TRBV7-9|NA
TGTGCCAGCAGCGCCACAGGGACCGAGCAGTACTTC
CASSATGTEQYF
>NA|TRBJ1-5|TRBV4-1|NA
TGCGCCAGCAGCCAAGAAGCTAGGGGGTCGCCAGTTCAGCCCCAGCATTTT
CASSQEARGSPVQPQHF
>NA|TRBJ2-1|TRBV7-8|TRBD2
TGTGCCAGCAGCTCCACTAGCGGGATGTTGGATGAGCAGTTCTTC
CASSSTSGMLDEQFF
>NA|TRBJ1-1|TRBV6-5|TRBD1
TGTGCCAGCAGTTATTACAGGGGGCGAAACACTGAAGCTTTCTTT
CASSYYRGRNTEAFF
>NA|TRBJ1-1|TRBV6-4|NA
TGTGCCAGCAGACAGGGTGCATCTAACACTGAAGCTTTCTTT
CASRQGASNTEAFF
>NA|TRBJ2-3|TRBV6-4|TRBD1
TGTGCCAGCAGTCTCCGTCCGGGACAGAAGTCCACAGATACGCAGTATTTT
CASSLRPGQKSTDTQYF
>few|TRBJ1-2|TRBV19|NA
TGTGCCAGTAGTATGGGCCCTCAAAGGGGTAACTATGGCTACACCTTC
CASSMGPQRGNYGYTF
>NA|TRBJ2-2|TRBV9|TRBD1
TGTGCCAGCAGCGCCGGGACAGCGAACACCGGGGAGCTGTTTTTT
CASSAGTANTGELFF